Shown below are 16 T cell receptor beta chains from a single sample sequenced in a study of cytomegalovirus exposure and HLA in healthy donors. Assay used: immunoSEQ multiplex PCR; TCRdb lists only in-frame clones, some missing. The repertoire holds some 250,000 clones, with about 90% as singletons. The sample consisted of PBMCs. Receptor source: a woman in her 30s in good health and CMV-seronegative.

This clone was recorded once. V is TRBV6-5 and J is TRBJ2-5; 7 nucleotides match TRBD1. V shed 2 bases and J 1 base; nucleotides not matched to a gene: 4. Germline V gives CDR1 MNHEY, CDR2 SVGAGI. CDR3 length equals 15 residues. The CDR3 reads CASSYATGIQETQYF. In nucleotides, the CDR3 is TGTGCCAGCAGTTACGCGACAGGGATCCAAGAGACCCAGTACTTC.

The genes are TRBV27 and TRBJ2-7, with no clear D. The CDR3 has 13 residues. With 2 bases removed from V and 0 bases from J, the gap between germline ends came to 5 bases. Germline CDR1 MNHEY, CDR2 SMNVEV (reference sequence). CDR3 in DNA: TGTGCCAGCAGTTTACAGAGCTCCTACGAGCAGTACTTC. Protein sequence: CASSLQSSYEQYF.

The chain links TRBV6-6 to TRBJ2-7, with D perhaps TRBD2 (6 bases). Trimming shortened V by 0 bases and J by 4 bases, and 16 bases separated the two germline ends. Per the germline V gene, CDR1 is MNHNY and CDR2 is SVGAGI (reference sequence). The CDR3 is 16 amino acids. The CDR3 DNA follows: TGTGCCAGCAGTTACTCTTTCGCCGGGAGTAATTACGAGCAGTACTTC. It codes for CASSYSFAGSNYEQYF.

CDR3 region: CASSSGTSHYNEQFF. In DNA, the CDR3 is TGTGCCAGCAGCTCCGGGACTAGCCACTACAATGAGCAGTTCTTC. The genes are TRBV7-3 and TRBJ2-1; TRBD2 agrees at 9 bases. Germline CDR1 and CDR2: SGHTA and FQGTGA. The CDR3 runs 15 residues. The junction had 4 bases not matched to a gene; V was cut back by 4 bases and J by 3 bases.

The chain couples TRBV19 to TRBJ1-5; a possible D gene is TRBD1 (5 bases). V lost 0 bases and J lost 5, with 11 bases in between. Germline-derived CDR1 and CDR2 are LNHDA and SQIVND (reference sequence). The length of the CDR3 is 15 residues. Here the CDR3 reads CASSIDAGTDQPQHF. The CDR3 nucleotides are TGTGCCAGTAGTATAGACGCAGGGACGGATCAGCCCCAGCATTTT.

The chain couples TRBV29-1 to TRBJ2-5; D might be TRBD1 (5 bases). CDR3 length: 12 residues. Germline V gene sequence: CDR1 SQVTM, CDR2 ANQGSEA. V was clipped by 3 bases and J by 2 bases, with 7 bases between them. This CDR3 is CSVEKGQETQYF. DNA for the CDR3: TGCAGCGTTGAGAAGGGGCAAGAGACCCAGTACTTC.

The genes are TRBV5-4 and TRBJ2-1, with 8 positions matching TRBD2. CDR3 size: 16 residues. The junction had 7 bases not matched to a gene; V was cut back by 4 bases and J by 1 base. Germline CDR1 SGHNT, CDR2 YYREEE (reference sequence). The CDR3 nucleotides are TGTGCCAGCAGCCCGACCGGGACTAGGTCCTACAATGAGCAGTTCTTC. Protein sequence: CASSPTGTRSYNEQFF.

This chain joins TRBV7-8 and TRBJ2-7, with 9 positions matching TRBD2. The CDR3 is 15 residues long. The ends lost 5 bases at V and 3 bases at J; junction bases unmatched: 8. Germline CDR1 reads SGHVS; CDR2 reads FQNEAQ. CDR3 nucleotides: TGTGCCAGCAGCCCATTAGCGGGAGCAGGCTACGAGCAGTACTTC. It yields the protein CASSPLAGAGYEQYF.

V is TRBV12-5 and J is TRBJ2-7; 9 bases agree with TRBD1. Germline V gene sequence: CDR1 LGHNT, CDR2 FRNRAP. Trimming removed 2 bases from V and 5 bases from J; junction bases left unmatched: 7. The CDR3 extends over 15 amino acids. As DNA, the CDR3 is TGTGCTAGTGGTTTGACCGGGACAGGGTCGAACGAGCAGTACTTC. It translates to CASGLTGTGSNEQYF.

A note on this clone: The sample carries other DNA sequences with the same CDR3. The rearrangement joins TRBV11-3 to TRBJ2-3; D remains unclear. CDR3 length: 13 residues. V was clipped by 2 bases and J by 1 base, with 4 bases between them. Germline CDR1 reads SGHNT; CDR2 reads YENEEA. The CDR3 here is CASSLRGTDTQYF. The CDR3 DNA is TGTGCCAGCAGCTTACGGGGCACAGATACGCAGTATTTT.

The chain joins TRBV9 to TRBJ2-3; D unresolved. Trimming removed 3 bases from V and 0 bases from J, with 11 bases in between. CDR3 length: 15 amino acids. CDR1 SGDLS and CDR2 YYNGEE come from the germline V gene. The CDR3 reads CASSAWGTSTDTQYF. CDR3 bases: TGTGCCAGCAGCGCCTGGGGAACTAGCACAGATACGCAGTATTTT.

This clone was recorded once. The chain employs TRBV4-1 and TRBJ2-5; D gene unclear. Trimming took off 0 bases at V and 1 base at J, with 15 bases between the two ends. The CDR3 is 17 amino acids. Per germline, CDR1 MGHRA and CDR2 YSYEKL. The DNA of the CDR3 is TGCGCCAGCAGCCAAGACCCACCGGGTCAGACCCAAGAGACCCAGTACTTC. Translating it yields CASSQDPPGQTQETQYF.

This clone was detected only once. This chain connects TRBV6-5 to TRBJ2-4; D not certain. Germline CDR1 reads MNHEY; CDR2 reads SVGAGI. This CDR3 region has 13 residues. Trimming took off 6 bases at V and 9 bases at J, with 15 bases between the two ends. This CDR3 reads CASSPPLRAIQYF. CDR3 nucleotide sequence: TGTGCCAGCAGCCCCCCCTTAAGGGCCATTCAGTACTTC.

This clone was seen a single time. The chain combines TRBV7-6 with TRBJ2-7, with D possibly matching TRBD1 (5 bases). V was pared by 1 base and J by 6 bases, with 16 bases between. CDR3 length equals 15 residues. Germline V gene sequence: CDR1 SGHVS, CDR2 FNYEAQ. The CDR3 here is CASSLGVNDQGEQYF. DNA of the CDR3: TGTGCCAGCAGCTTAGGGGTGAACGATCAGGGCGAGCAGTACTTC.

The V gene is TRBV19, the J gene TRBJ2-3, with a possible D match to TRBD1 (5 bases). Trimming left V 6 bases short and J 4 bases short, with 8 bases between. The CDR3 is made up of 12 amino acids. Germline assignment: CDR1 LNHDA and CDR2 SQIVND (reference sequence). The CDR3 coding sequence is TGTGCCAGTAGCGACAGCGCAGATACGCAGTATTTT. Its translation: CASSDSADTQYF.

The chain recombines TRBV18 with TRBJ1-5, with D unresolved. This CDR3 has 14 amino acids. Trimming removed 2 bases at V and 0 bases at J, with 5 bases between. Germline CDR1 is KGHSH and CDR2 is LQKENI. CDR3 region: CASSPGNSNQPQHF. CDR3 nucleotides: TGTGCCAGCTCACCAGGGAATAGCAATCAGCCCCAGCATTTT.